Listed here are 26 T cell receptor beta chains from one sample, sequenced in a study of T cells after yellow fever vaccination (dated by TCRdb to 2018 to 2020). What the treatment or condition label conveys for this sample: live attenuated yellow fever vaccine strain. The method was 5' RACE. Instrument on record: Illumina HiSeq 2500. TCRdb cleaned the public reads at Q25 with fastp, built clones with MiXCR and kept in-frame beta chains. Records with the same CDR3 protein are collapsed into one entry carrying the most frequent genes and DNA. The sample records 200,000 to 250,000 distinct CDR3 sequences, 6.9% of which are singletons. The ten biggest clones cover more than 0.8% of the sample. Specimen: CD4+ T cells sorted from PBMCs, collected 15 days after the yellow fever booster vaccination. These receptors were obtained from a man aged 25 to 45 who received the YFV17D yellow fever vaccine.

J is TRBJ2-3 and V is TRBV5-4; maybe TRBD1 (5 bases). CDR1 SGHNT and CDR2 YYREEE come from the germline V gene (reference sequence). V was pared by 1 base and J by 11 bases, with 20 bases between. The CDR3 length is 15 residues. The CDR3 nucleotides read TGTGCCAGCAGCTTGCAGGGCCCCCGGAGACAGAGGCAGTATTTT. Protein: CASSLQGPRRQRQYF.

V gene TRBV7-2 combines with J gene TRBJ2-3; D is possibly TRBD1 (7 bases). Trimming took off 3 bases at V and 11 bases at J, with 15 bases between the two ends. CDR3 length equals 13 residues. Germline V gene lookup returns CDR1 SGHTA and CDR2 FQGNSA. CDR3 loop: CASSFTAQGGQYF. As DNA, the CDR3 is TGTGCCAGCAGCTTTACCGCCCAGGGGGGGCAGTATTTT. The variable domain in full, completed from reference TRBV7-2 and TRBJ2-3, reads GAGVSQSPSNKVTEKGKDVELRCDPISGHTALYWYRQSLGQGLEFLIYFQGNSAPDKSGLPSDRFSAERTGGSVSTLTIQRTQQEDSAVYLCASSFTAQGGQYFGPGTRLTVL.

This clonotype has a count of ten or more. V is TRBV27 and J is TRBJ2-7; 8 bases fit TRBD2. The germline CDR1 and CDR2 sequences are MNHEY and SMNVEV (reference sequence). V shed 6 bases, J shed 9 bases, and the junction held 10 bases outside the gene matches. The CDR3 runs 13 residues. CDR3 amino acids: CASSTSGLVGQYF. CDR3 DNA sequence: TGTGCCAGCAGCACCTCGGGACTAGTCGGGCAGTACTTC.

This clonotype was picked up a small number of times. The chain combines TRBV19 with TRBJ2-1; TRBD2 matches 14 bases. There are 14 residues in the CDR3. The V and J ends lost 5 bases and 13 bases, in that order; junction bases with no gene match: 7. Per the germline V gene, CDR1 is LNHDA and CDR2 is SQIVND (reference sequence). The CDR3 DNA is TGTGCCAGTAGTTGGGGACTAGCGGGAGCAAGCCAGTTCTTC. Translation: CASSWGLAGASQFF.

The chain joins TRBV27 to TRBJ1-1; a possible D gene is TRBD1 (6 bases). V was cut by 5 bases and J by 6 bases, with 13 bases left in between. The CDR3 totals 13 residues. The germline gives CDR1 MNHEY, CDR2 SMNVEV (reference sequence). The CDR3 coding sequence is TGTGCCAGCAGTACCGACAGGTTGGCTGAAGCTTTCTTT. Protein product: CASSTDRLAEAFF.

This clonotype was counted at least ten times. Compared with germline, one end of the junction differs, possibly owing to a read error. V gene TRBV7-7 combines with J gene TRBJ2-1; TRBD1 is a possible D gene (5 bases). Germline loops: CDR1 SSHAT, CDR2 FNYEAQ (reference sequence). This CDR3 has 15 amino acids. This chain's CDR3 is CASSPSTASYNEQFF. The CDR3 nucleotides are TGTGCTAGCAGCCCCTCGACAGCCTCCTACAATGAGCAGTTCTTC.

The chain has TRBV20-1 and TRBJ2-3; TRBD1 or TRBD2 may be the D gene (5 bases each). The V and J ends lost 5 bases and 2 bases respectively, with 14 bases between them. CDR3 length: 14 amino acids. Per germline, CDR1 DFQATT and CDR2 SNEGSKA (reference sequence). The CDR3 spells CSASRGLSTDTQYF. The CDR3 DNA reads TGCAGTGCTTCTCGGGGCCTCTCCACAGATACGCAGTATTTT.

The chain links TRBV29-1 to TRBJ1-2; D gene uncertain. The V end lost 4 bases, the J end lost 7 bases, and 7 bases lay between the germline ends. Germline V gives CDR1 SQVTM, CDR2 ANQGSEA. The CDR3 has 10 amino acids. The CDR3 here is CSVVEGGYTF. DNA for the CDR3: TGCAGCGTTGTGGAGGGTGGCTACACCTTC.

This clonotype was counted ten times or more. The chain combines TRBV3-1 with TRBJ2-5, with D unresolved. This CDR3 contains 13 residues. Trimming took 2 bases from V and 5 from J, leaving 9 bases between them. Germline V gene data show CDR1 as LGHDT and CDR2 as YNNKEL (reference sequence). In DNA form, the CDR3 reads TGTGCCAGCAGCCAATCTAGGGTGGAGACCCAGTACTTC. This gives the protein CASSQSRVETQYF.

This clonotype has ten or more counts. The chain has TRBV7-9 and TRBJ2-4; D perhaps matches TRBD1 (5 bases). V was shortened by 1 base and J by 4 bases, with 8 bases between the two germline ends. CDR1 and CDR2 (germline): SEHNR, FQNEAQ (reference sequence). CDR3 length: 14 amino acids. The CDR3, as DNA: TGTGCCAGCAGCTTAGGGGGCACAAAAAACATTCAGTACTTC. Its translation: CASSLGGTKNIQYF.

This clonotype was observed at least ten times. V and J are TRBV18 and TRBJ2-2, with a weak D call TRBD2 (5 bases). This CDR3 has 16 residues. Germline CDR1 is KGHSH and CDR2 is LQKENI. Trimming cost V 2 bases and J 5 bases, with 15 bases left between them. DNA of the CDR3: TGTGCCAGCTCACCATCGGTGGGAGCGGTGACCGGGGAGCTGTTTTTT. Its protein product is CASSPSVGAVTGELFF.

This chain's CDR3 is CASSTGRAANTGELFF. The CDR3 nucleotides are TGTGCCAGCAGCACCGGGAGAGCGGCCAACACCGGGGAGCTGTTTTTT. The chain couples TRBV7-3 to TRBJ2-2; perhaps TRBD2 as D (6 bases). Trimming stripped 5 bases from V and 2 bases from J, with 15 bases between. The CDR3 has 16 residues. The germline gives CDR1 SGHTA, CDR2 FQGTGA. The full variable domain, completed using reference TRBV7-3 and TRBJ2-2, is GAGVSQTPSNKVTEKGKYVELRCDPISGHTALYWYRQSLGQGPEFLIYFQGTGAADDSGLPNDRFFAVRPEGSVSTLKIQRTERGDSAVYLCASSTGRAANTGELFFGEGSRLTVL.

This clonotype was observed a handful of times. The chain is built from TRBV11-2 and TRBJ2-6; D unresolved. CDR1 and CDR2 (germline): SGHAT, FQNNGV. The V gene lost 2 bases and the J gene lost 0 bases, with 14 bases spanning the gap. The CDR3 loop spans 18 amino acids. CDR3: CASSLFWVGNSGANVLTF. The CDR3 DNA follows: TGTGCCAGCAGCTTATTCTGGGTGGGAAACTCTGGGGCCAACGTCCTGACTTTC.

The J gene is TRBJ2-7, the V gene TRBV20-1; D possibly matches TRBD1 or TRBD2 (5 bases each). This CDR3 region has 16 residues. CDR1 DFQATT and CDR2 SNEGSKA come from the germline V gene (reference sequence). Trimming removed 1 base at V and 3 bases at J, with 19 bases between. CDR3: CSARVRRGQTVYEQYF. The CDR3 DNA reads as TGCAGTGCTAGAGTCCGACGGGGCCAGACAGTCTACGAGCAGTACTTC.

This clonotype was recorded a few times. This chain uses TRBV15 with TRBJ2-4, with D perhaps assigned TRBD1 or TRBD2 (6 bases each). The germline V gene has CDR1 LNHNV and CDR2 YYDKDF (reference sequence). The CDR3 is 18 residues long. V shed 5 bases and J shed 3 bases, with 23 bases lying between them. The CDR3 DNA reads TGTGCCACCAGCTTAAGGGGGGTAGCGGCTTACGGCAAAAACATTCAGTACTTC. It translates to CATSLRGVAAYGKNIQYF.

This clonotype came up a few times. This chain links TRBV15 with TRBJ2-1; the D is unclear. Germline V gene lookup returns CDR1 LNHNV and CDR2 YYDKDF (reference sequence). The CDR3 is made up of 13 amino acids. V was clipped by 0 bases and J by 10 bases, with 10 bases between them. CDR3 coding DNA: TGTGCCACCAGCAGAGATCCCCGCTTGGAGCAGTTCTTC. It codes for CATSRDPRLEQFF.

The chain recombines TRBV3-1 with TRBJ2-7; 8 nucleotides align to TRBD2. V trimming: 0 bases; J trimming: 5 bases; junction bases outside the gene matches: 6. The CDR3 is 15 amino acids. Germline V CDR1 and CDR2: LGHDT, YNNKEL (reference sequence). The DNA of the CDR3 is TGTGCCAGCAGCCAAGAACCGGGAGGGGCGAACGAGCAGTACTTC. Its translation is CASSQEPGGANEQYF.

This clonotype was picked up many times. The chain joins TRBV5-1 to TRBJ2-5, with D unclear. Germline assignment: CDR1 SGHRS and CDR2 YFSETQ. The CDR3 consists of 14 residues. V was trimmed by 1 base and J by 4 bases, leaving 11 bases between them. The CDR3 DNA is TGCGCCAGCAGCTTGTGGTCTAGTAGAGAGACCCAGTACTTC. It translates to CASSLWSSRETQYF.

A word on this clonotype: One base away lies a much larger clone, so this may be a sequencing read error. The rearrangement joins TRBV20-1 to TRBJ2-1; D perhaps matches TRBD2 (6 bases). V was pared by 5 bases and J by 7 bases, with 15 bases between. In germline, CDR1 is DFQATT, CDR2 SNEGSKA (reference sequence). The CDR3 is 13 residues long. The CDR3 region has the DNA TGCAGTGCTTGGAGGGATGCGGAAAATGAGCAGTTCTTC. Translation gives CSAWRDAENEQFF.

This clonotype was observed a few times. The chain recombines TRBV11-2 with TRBJ2-1, with D unclear. Per germline, CDR1 SGHAT and CDR2 FQNNGV. This CDR3 is 15 amino acids long. V was trimmed by 1 base and J by 4 bases, leaving 11 bases between them. CDR3 in amino acids: CASSLGGVGYNEQFF. In DNA, the CDR3 is TGTGCCAGCAGCTTAGGAGGAGTGGGTTACAATGAGCAGTTCTTC. Combining the CDR3 with reference TRBV11-2 and TRBJ2-1 gives the whole variable domain EAGVAQSPRYKIIEKRQSVAFWCNPISGHATLYWYQQILGQGPKLLIQFQNNGVVDDSQLPKDRFSAERLKGVDSTLKIQPAKLEDSAVYLCASSLGGVGYNEQFFGPGTRLTVL.

The sample holds a few counts of this clonotype. V is TRBV9 and J is TRBJ2-2; TRBD1 matches at 8 bases. The J segment lost 7 bases and the V segment lost 4 bases, leaving 3 bases of the junction unmatched. CDR1 and CDR2 (germline): SGDLS, YYNGEE. The CDR3 length is 13 residues. Written as DNA, the CDR3 is TGTGCCAGCAGCCCGGGACAGGTCGGGGAGCTGTTTTTT. This translates into CASSPGQVGELFF.

This clonotype has at least ten counts. This chain joins TRBV7-9 and TRBJ1-4, with TRBD1 as a possible D gene (5 bases). Between the trimmed V and J ends, which lost 0 bases and 4 bases, there was a span of 9 bases. The CDR3 loop spans 15 amino acids. Germline values: CDR1 SEHNR, CDR2 FQNEAQ (reference sequence). In DNA, the CDR3 is TGTGCCAGCAGCTTAGCCGGGAGGGGTAATGAAAAACTGTTTTTT. Protein product: CASSLAGRGNEKLFF.

The J gene is TRBJ1-2, the V gene TRBV10-3, with D hard to call. The V gene lost 3 bases and the J gene lost 6 bases, with 11 bases spanning the gap. The CDR3 has 13 amino acids. Germline V gene lookup returns CDR1 ENHRY and CDR2 SYGVKD. In DNA form, the CDR3 reads TGTGCCATCAGTGACTTCGACGGGAATGGCTACACCTTC. Protein: CAISDFDGNGYTF.

J is TRBJ2-4 and V is TRBV27, with D tentatively TRBD1 (7 bases). CDR1 and CDR2 from the germline V gene are MNHEY and SMNVEV (reference sequence). The CDR3 has 14 amino acids. V was trimmed by 10 bases and J by 7 bases, leaving 20 bases between them. CDR3 sequence: CATTPSGGWNIQYF. The DNA of the CDR3 is TGTGCCACGACGCCATCAGGGGGGTGGAACATTCAGTACTTC.

This clonotype appeared a few times. This chain uses TRBV5-1 with TRBJ1-1, with D hard to call. The CDR3 loop spans 15 amino acids. From germline, CDR1 is SGHRS and CDR2 YFSETQ. The germline V and J ends were trimmed by 1 base and 1 base, with 11 bases remaining between them. CDR3 DNA sequence: TGCGCCAGCAGCTTGAGCCTCCGGACGAACACTGAAGCTTTCTTT. It encodes CASSLSLRTNTEAFF.

The rearrangement joins TRBV11-2 to TRBJ1-5; no clear D gene. The CDR3 spans 13 residues. Germline CDR1 is SGHAT and CDR2 is FQNNGV. V was trimmed by 5 bases and J by 5 bases, leaving 10 bases between them. Here the CDR3 reads CASSLTRDQPQHF. DNA of the CDR3: TGTGCCAGCAGCCTTACTCGCGATCAGCCCCAGCATTTT.